These T cell receptor beta chains were read from a single sample in a study of T cells in Graves' hyperthyroidism and ophthalmopathy. TCRdb recomputed calls from the multiplex PCR reads with MiXCR, one row per CDR3 protein. The sample carries 250,000 or so distinct CDR3 sequences, roughly 17% recorded once. The sequencing input was blood. All receptors come from a woman younger than 30 with Graves' ophthalmopathy. The CDR3 runs from the conserved cysteine through the conserved F or W. Fields, in order: clone size, J gene, V gene, D gene, CDR3 DNA, CDR3 protein. A D gene is named only where the DNA matches it firmly. Clone sizes are given selectively: once, few, many, or a class where the clone is expanded.

many | TRBJ1-5 | TRBV5-5 | - | TGTGCCAGCAGCTTAAACCCCATTGGGATTCAACAGCCCCAGCATTTT | CASSLNPIGIQQPQHF
many | TRBJ1-2 | TRBV6-1 | TRBD1 | TGTGCCAGCAGTCCCCCGACAGGGGACCAAGGCTACACCTTC | CASSPPTGDQGYTF
- | TRBJ2-5 | TRBV12-3/TRBV12-4 | TRBD1 | TGTGCCAGCAGCCGCCCGGGACAGGGGGTTCAAGAGACCCAGTACTTC | CASSRPGQGVQETQYF
few | TRBJ1-2 | TRBV9 | - | TGTGCCAGCAGCACCTCAACAGGGAGGGCGATGGACTATGGCTACACCTTC | CASSTSTGRAMDYGYTF
once | TRBJ1-3 | TRBV30 | - | TGTGCCTGGAGTGTACAAGGCGCCCGGCGGGACACCATATATTTT | CAWSVQGARRDTIYF
many | TRBJ2-5 | TRBV20-1 | - | TGCAGTGCTAGAGATCAAACCGGGGGTGGCGAGACCCAGTACTTC | CSARDQTGGGETQYF
- | TRBJ1-3 | TRBV4-1 | - | TGCGCCAGCAGCCTCTTGGATCGCTCTGGAAACACCATATATTTT | CASSLLDRSGNTIYF
many | TRBJ2-5 | TRBV7-3 | TRBD2 | TGTGCCAGCAGCTTCGGTAGCGGGAGCCAAGAGACCCAGTACTTC | CASSFGSGSQETQYF
many | TRBJ2-3 | TRBV13 | TRBD2 | TGTGCCAGCAGCTTAGGCCTAGCGGGAGGGCCCACGCAGTATTTT | CASSLGLAGGPTQYF
many | TRBJ2-1 | TRBV9 | TRBD1 | TGTGCCAGCAGCGTAGAGGGACAGAATGAGCAGTTCTTC | CASSVEGQNEQFF
many | TRBJ2-7 | TRBV10-3 | - | TGTGCCATCCAATCCGCAGGCTACGAGCAGTACTTC | CAIQSAGYEQYF
once | TRBJ1-2 | TRBV29-1 | - | TGCAGTGCCGGGACGACGGCCACCCATGGCTACACCTTC | CSAGTTATHGYTF
many | TRBJ2-7 | TRBV2 | TRBD1 | TGTGCCAGCATTTGGGGGCAGGGGGCCTCCTACGAGCAGTACTTC | CASIWGQGASYEQYF
many | TRBJ1-4 | TRBV3-1 | - | TGTGCCAGCAGCCAAGCGCCCGGAACTAATGAAAAACTGTTTTTT | CASSQAPGTNEKLFF
few | TRBJ2-3 | TRBV27 | TRBD2 | TGTGCCAGCAGCCCTTCTAGCGGGGGGAGCACAGATACGCAGTATTTT | CASSPSSGGSTDTQYF
many | TRBJ2-1 | TRBV19 | TRBD2 | TGTGCCAGTAGTATTAGGCTGGGGACTAGCGGAAGGAACAATGAGCAGTTCTTC | CASSIRLGTSGRNNEQFF
- | TRBJ2-1 | TRBV3-1 | TRBD1 | TGTGCCAGCAGCGTACCGGGACAGGCGATCAATGAGCAGTTCTTC | CASSVPGQAINEQFF
many | TRBJ2-3 | TRBV28 | TRBD2 | TGTGCCAGCAGTTTAGCCCTGGGACTAGCGGAGGCCCGTTATGATACGCAGTATTTT | CASSLALGLAEARYDTQYF
- | TRBJ2-1 | TRBV5-6 | TRBD2 | TGTGCCAGCAGCTTCGGGGCTAGCGGCTACAATGAGCAGTTCTTC | CASSFGASGYNEQFF
many | TRBJ1-4 | TRBV6-1 | - | TGTGCCAGCAGTCGACAGAGTGAAAAACTGTTTTTT | CASSRQSEKLFF
many | TRBJ1-2 | TRBV7-9 | - | TGTGCCAGCAGTTACGGGACGGATCCGTATGGCTACACCTTC | CASSYGTDPYGYTF
many | TRBJ2-1 | TRBV20-1 | TRBD2 | TGCAGTGCTAATAGCGGGGAGAGCTCCTACAATGAGCAGTTCTTC | CSANSGESSYNEQFF
- | TRBJ2-7 | TRBV6-1 | TRBD1 | TGTGCCAGCAGTCAAGCGGGGACAGGGATGGACGAGCAGTACTTC | CASSQAGTGMDEQYF
many | TRBJ1-2 | TRBV2 | - | TGTGCCAGCAGTGAAGCGCGTACAGGGTATGGCTACACCTTC | CASSEARTGYGYTF
- | TRBJ1-2 | TRBV11-2 | - | TGTGCCAGCAGCTTAGCTTTCGTTATCCAGGGCGCTAACTATGGCTACACCTTC | CASSLAFVIQGANYGYTF
many | TRBJ2-1 | TRBV12-3/TRBV12-4 | - | TGTGCCAGCAGCCTTCTAGTAGGGGGGAGGAGTGAGCAGTTCTTC | CASSLLVGGRSEQFF
- | TRBJ2-3 | TRBV14 | - | TGTGCCAGCAGCCACCACCCTAGGGTTGGCACAGATACGCAGTATTTT | CASSHHPRVGTDTQYF
many | TRBJ1-3 | TRBV7-9 | TRBD1 | TGTGCCAGCAGCCTTGACAGGGGCGGAAACACCATATATTTT | CASSLDRGGNTIYF
many | TRBJ1-6 | TRBV5-1 | - | TGCGCCAGCACCGAGAGTGGGGCATCCTATAATTCACCCCTCCACTTT | CASTESGASYNSPLHF
many | TRBJ2-7 | TRBV9 | TRBD2 | TGTGCCAGCAGCGTAGGAGGACTAGCGGGGGGCGCGAACTCCTACGAGCAGTACTTC | CASSVGGLAGGANSYEQYF
many | TRBJ2-2 | TRBV6-1 | - | TGTGCCAGCAGCCTGACAGGGGGTCGAGCGGGAGGGCCAACCGGGGAGCTGTTTTTT | CASSLTGGRAGGPTGELFF
many | TRBJ2-1 | TRBV5-1 | - | TGCGCCAGCAGCTTGGTTAACCCACACGATGAGCAGTTCTTC | CASSLVNPHDEQFF
- | TRBJ1-5 | TRBV11-2 | - | TGTGCCAGCAGCTTAGTGGTGACATCCCAGCATTTT | CASSLVVTSQHF
- | TRBJ2-5 | TRBV2 | TRBD1 | TGTGCCAGCAGTGAATACTGGACAGGGGATGAGACCCAGTACTTC | CASSEYWTGDETQYF
many | TRBJ1-1 | TRBV4-1 | - | TGCGCCAGCAGCCAAGTCGGATCTAGCACTGAAGCTTTCTTT | CASSQVGSSTEAFF
- | TRBJ2-7 | TRBV27 | TRBD2 | TGTGCCAGCAGTTCACCCGGGACTAGCGGGAGTTTCGAGCAGTACTTC | CASSSPGTSGSFEQYF
- | TRBJ2-7 | TRBV27 | TRBD1 | TGTGCCAGCAGTGCCCAGACAGGGAGCGAGCAGTACTTC | CASSAQTGSEQYF
many | TRBJ2-7 | TRBV2 | - | TGTGCCAGCAGGAGGGACGATGTCGAGCAGTACTTC | CASRRDDVEQYF
many | TRBJ2-3 | TRBV13 | - | TGTGCCAGCAGCCGGGTCCAGGTCACAGATACGCAGTATTTT | CASSRVQVTDTQYF
many | TRBJ1-6 | TRBV7-3 | TRBD1 | TGTGCCAGCAGCGCCCAGGGGGGAGGAAATTCACCCCTCCACTTT | CASSAQGGGNSPLHF
many | TRBJ2-1 | TRBV7-3 | - | TGTGCCAGCAGCTTAAGTGGGGACGTTTACAATGAGCAGTTCTTC | CASSLSGDVYNEQFF
many | TRBJ2-5 | TRBV6-6 | - | TGTGCCAGCAGTTACCCACCAGGGCGCGAGGACCAAGAGACCCAGTACTTC | CASSYPPGREDQETQYF
many | TRBJ1-1 | TRBV28 | - | TGTGCCAGCAGTCCAAGACAGACCTCAGAAGCTTTCTTT | CASSPRQTSEAFF
many | TRBJ1-1 | TRBV12-3/TRBV12-4 | - | TGTGCCAGCAGTCCCCGCCGAGTGAACACTGAAGCTTTCTTT | CASSPRRVNTEAFF
many | TRBJ2-7 | TRBV2 | TRBD2 | TGTGCCAGCAGCATCAGGACTAGCGGGGCAACCTACGAGCAGTACTTC | CASSIRTSGATYEQYF
- | TRBJ1-2 | TRBV19 | - | TGTGCCAGTAGTCAGGAGGCTAACTATGGCTACACCTTC | CASSQEANYGYTF
many | TRBJ1-2 | TRBV27 | - | TGTGCCAGCCGTCCCTCGGGGGGCGATGGCTACACCTTC | CASRPSGGDGYTF
- | TRBJ1-1 | TRBV11-2 | - | TGTGCCAGCAGCTTATCACAAGGGGAGAACACTGAAGCTTTCTTT | CASSLSQGENTEAFF
many | TRBJ1-6 | TRBV12-3/TRBV12-4 | TRBD1 | TGTGCCAGCAGTTCACAGGGGGCGGTCGCGAATTCACCCCTCCACTTT | CASSSQGAVANSPLHF
- | TRBJ2-3 | TRBV10-3 | TRBD1 | TGTGCCATACAGGGGGCCAGCACAGATACGCAGTATTTT | CAIQGASTDTQYF
many | TRBJ2-1 | TRBV11-3 | TRBD1 | TGTGCCAGCAGCTTATATGGGGGACAGCGGCCTAGCTCCTACAATGAGCAGTTCTTC | CASSLYGGQRPSSYNEQFF
many | TRBJ2-7 | TRBV20-1 | TRBD1 | TGCAGTGCTAGACCGGGACAGGGGGCTCACGAGCAGTACTTC | CSARPGQGAHEQYF
- | TRBJ2-7 | TRBV5-6 | - | TGTGCCAGCAGCTTGGTCGGCAGGGACTACGAGCAGTACTTC | CASSLVGRDYEQYF
- | TRBJ2-1 | TRBV5-1 | - | TGCGCCAGCAGCTGGGGGACTCTTGGGTTTGGGGAGCAGTTCTTC | CASSWGTLGFGEQFF
few | TRBJ2-2 | TRBV15 | - | TGTGCCACTGGGGAGTCGAGCACCGGGGAGCTGTTTTTT | CATGESSTGELFF
many | TRBJ2-1 | TRBV20-1 | - | TGCAGTGCTAGTGACCGGGAGAGGCACAATGAGCAGTTCTTC | CSASDRERHNEQFF
many | TRBJ1-1 | TRBV7-8 | - | TGTGCCAGCAGCTTAGGGATCATAGGGAACACTGAAGCTTTCTTT | CASSLGIIGNTEAFF
many | TRBJ2-1 | TRBV3-1 | - | TGTGCCAGCAGCCAAATGGGTGGCTATCTTAAGGGTGCCAACTCCTACAATGAGCAGTTCTTC | CASSQMGGYLKGANSYNEQFF
few | TRBJ2-7 | TRBV29-1 | - | TGCAGCGTCACCACGAAGAAGGGCCCCTACGAGCAGTACTTC | CSVTTKKGPYEQYF
many | TRBJ1-5 | TRBV5-6 | TRBD1 | TGTGCCAGCAGCTCAGACAGGGGAAGGCGTCAGCCCCAGCATTTT | CASSSDRGRRQPQHF